Described below is a single TCR beta chain sequence and its context. The sample is drawn from a study of blood T cell repertoires in COVID-19. In the study overall: Whether acute or convalescent, the COVID-19 samples came from the United States, Italy and Spain.

Germline V CDR1 and CDR2: SGHRS, YFSETQ. This CDR3 has 15 amino acids. Trimming stripped 4 bases from V and 1 base from J, with 14 bases between. Per the study methods: Nucleated cell counts were estimated from reference gene primer amplification. Profiling relied on immunoSEQ multiplex PCR, and the TCRdb table lists in-frame clones only, not all of them. V and J calls and clone size are given by that table; D and trimming were obtained from the DNA. This table has tens of thousands of clones, around 80% appearing once. This receptor was obtained from a woman of 80 years or more with acute or convalescent COVID-19. The rearrangement uses TRBV5-1 and TRBJ2-5, with D possibly TRBD1 on 6 matching bases. Sequencing used peripheral blood. CDR3 bases: TGCGCCAGCAGCCCCCGGGCAGGGGCCCAAGAGACCCAGTACTTC. Its translation: CASSPRAGAQETQYF. The full variable domain, rest sourced from reference TRBV5-1 and TRBJ2-5, is KAGVTQTPRYLIKTRGQQVTLSCSPISGHRSVSWYQQTPGQGLQFLFEYFSETQRNKGNFPGRFSGRQFSNSRSEMNVSTLELGDSALYLCASSPRAGAQETQYFGPGTRLLVL.